The clone carrying this T cell receptor beta chain was counted once. The CDR3 has 14 residues. The V segment lost 5 bases and the J segment 6 bases; nucleotides outside the gene matches: 10. Germline CDR1 reads GTSNPN; CDR2 reads SVGIG (reference sequence). Only in-frame clones appear in the TCRdb table, and some are missing; sequencing was by immunoSEQ multiplex PCR. The sample consists of roughly 2,500,000 clones, approximately 93% of them appearing once. The entry originates in a study of shared clonotypes between healthy human individuals. Input material: naive CD4+ T cells from PBMCs. Stated subset: CD45RA+ positively selected. This TCR was recovered from a man between 18 and 29 years old in good health. Some clones in this sample may be carry-over from other donors' samples. The chain is built from TRBV30 and TRBJ2-7, with 10 nucleotides matching TRBD2. The chain's CDR3 is CAWRLAGVYAEQYF. CDR3 coding DNA: TGTGCCTGGCGGCTAGCGGGAGTCTATGCCGAGCAGTACTTC.